These 10 T cell receptor beta chains originate from one sample sequenced in a study of long-term antiretroviral therapy in people with HIV. Samples were assayed with immunoSEQ v3.0 at survey level. Assay: immunoSEQ multiplex PCR; the TCRdb copy retains only in-frame clones and omits some. The table lists around 8,800 clones, over 75% of them singletons. Sequences were derived from unsorted PBMCs, sampled 0.4 years before starting antiretroviral therapy. All receptors come from a man aged 30 to 39 with HIV.

The J gene is TRBJ1-2, the V gene TRBV9; the D gene is possibly TRBD1 (5 bases). The V gene lost 3 bases and the J gene lost 7 bases, with 10 bases spanning the gap. Germline values: CDR1 SGDLS, CDR2 YYNGEE. The CDR3 is 12 amino acids. The CDR3 sequence is CASSDQGIGYTF. DNA for the CDR3: TGTGCCAGCAGCGACCAGGGTATTGGCTACACCTTC. Looking up the rest from reference TRBV9 and TRBJ1-2 gives the full variable domain: DSGVTQTPKHLITATGQRVTLRCSPRSGDLSVYWYQQSLDQGLQFLIQYYNGEERAKGNILERFSAQQFPDLHSELNLSSLELGDSALYFCASSDQGIGYTFGSGTRLTVV.

This clone occurred a few times. V gene TRBV6-5 combines with J gene TRBJ1-4; TRBD1 agrees at 8 bases. Germline V lookup: CDR1 MNHEY, CDR2 SVGAGI. V shed 6 bases, J shed 8 bases, and the junction held 11 bases outside the gene matches. The CDR3 covers 15 residues. The CDR3 DNA reads TGTGCCAGCAGACACCAGGGGGCGCGCGGCGAAAAACTGTTTTTT. This codes for CASRHQGARGEKLFF.

J is TRBJ1-4 and V is TRBV5-1, with D possibly matching TRBD1 (6 bases). The germline CDR1 and CDR2 sequences are SGHRS and YFSETQ. The V and J ends lost 0 bases and 6 bases respectively, with 30 bases between them. CDR3 size: 21 residues. CDR3 sequence (DNA): TGCGCCAGCAGCTTGGAGGCGGGGGCGGGCCAGCGGGTCTTGGACGATGAAAAACTGTTTTTT. Its translation is CASSLEAGAGQRVLDDEKLFF.

V usage is TRBV11-1 and J usage is TRBJ1-2; unclear D gene. Germline V gives CDR1 SGHAT, CDR2 FQDESV (reference sequence). V gave up 3 bases and J gave up 5 bases, with 13 bases separating them. There are 14 residues in the CDR3. CDR3 protein: CASSFKGTGYGYTF. For the CDR3, the DNA is TGTGCCAGCAGCTTCAAGGGCACGGGGTATGGCTACACCTTC.

The chain has TRBV7-3 and TRBJ2-3; 8 bases agree with TRBD2. The CDR3 consists of 14 residues. The ends lost 5 bases at V and 8 bases at J; junction bases unmatched: 9. The germline V gene has CDR1 SGHTA and CDR2 FQGTGA. The CDR3 coding sequence is TGTGCCAGCAGCCCGGTTAATAGCGGGGTTACGCAGTATTTT. This gives the protein CASSPVNSGVTQYF.

This clone was seen just once. This chain links TRBV11-3 with TRBJ2-7; 7 bases are a match to TRBD2. Germline values: CDR1 SGHNT, CDR2 YENEEA. The CDR3 runs 15 residues. Trimming at V came to 2 bases and at J to 4 bases, leaving 8 bases not matched to a gene. The chain's CDR3 is CASSLLSGDGYEQYF. The CDR3 nucleotides read TGTGCCAGCAGCTTACTCAGCGGGGATGGTTACGAGCAGTACTTC.

The chain recombines TRBV27 with TRBJ1-1; possible D gene TRBD1, 6 bases. The germline V and J ends were trimmed by 8 bases and 8 bases, with 18 bases remaining between them. The CDR3 length is 13 residues. The germline gives CDR1 MNHEY, CDR2 SMNVEV (reference sequence). The DNA of the CDR3 is TGTGCCAGCCGGGGGCACGTTGGAAACGAAGCTTTCTTT. Its protein is CASRGHVGNEAFF.

The gene calls are TRBV29-1 and TRBJ2-1; 9 bases agree with TRBD2. Germline loops: CDR1 SQVTM, CDR2 ANQGSEA. V was clipped by 5 bases and J by 7 bases; unmatched bases: 6. The CDR3 length is 13 residues. In nucleotides, the CDR3 is TGCAGCGTTAGCGGGAGGTATAGTAATGAGCAGTTCTTC. Encoded protein: CSVSGRYSNEQFF.

The V and J genes are TRBV6-5 and TRBJ2-7, with TRBD2 matching 11 bases. CDR1 is MNHEY and CDR2 is SVGAGI in the germline V gene. The CDR3 is made up of 15 amino acids. J was trimmed by 2 bases and V by 6 bases; bases with no gene match: 6. The CDR3 DNA follows: TGTGCCAGCAGACCTAGCGGGGGGTCAACCTACGAGCAGTACTTC. Residues: CASRPSGGSTYEQYF.

The chain couples TRBV20-1 to TRBJ2-7; 7 bases match TRBD1. V trimming: 5 bases; J trimming: 4 bases; junction bases outside the gene matches: 2. This CDR3 is 11 amino acids long. CDR1 is DFQATT, CDR2 SNEGSKA, per germline (reference sequence). This CDR3 reads CSAVTGYEQYF. CDR3 coding DNA: TGCAGTGCTGTGACAGGGTACGAGCAGTACTTC.